These 28 T cell receptor beta chains came from one sample sequenced in a study of Ad26.COV2.S vaccination and SARS-CoV-2 variants. The sample's treatment: about 20 received Ad26.COV2.S at low or high dose, single or two shots; 5 received placebo; per-sample allocation not given. Day 63 after the first injection of vaccine or placebo was the sampling time. Sequenced by immunoSEQ multiplex PCR; TCRdb stores in-frame clones only, minus some. This sample yields about 400,000 clones, of which more than 75% are seen a single time; 3.6% belongs to the top ten. Sequencing used peripheral blood, obtained in a trial of Ad26.COV2.S vaccine versus placebo. These receptors all come from a person aged 18-60 years who received the Ad26.COV2.S COVID-19 vaccine or a placebo.

V usage is TRBV30 and J usage is TRBJ1-4; 9 bases map to TRBD1. In germline, CDR1 is GTSNPN, CDR2 SVGIG (reference sequence). CDR3 length: 13 residues. With V trimmed by 5 bases and J by 5 bases, 3 bases remained unmatched. The CDR3, as DNA: TGTGCCTGGGGGACAGGGCTAAATGAAAAACTGTTTTTT. Protein: CAWGTGLNEKLFF.

The V gene is TRBV9, the J gene TRBJ2-7; a possible D gene is TRBD2 (7 bases). The CDR3 is 15 amino acids. Deletions cut 0 bases from V and 5 bases from J, with 15 bases between. CDR1 and CDR2 from the germline V gene are SGDLS and YYNGEE. CDR3 coding DNA: TGTGCCAGCAGCGTAGGAGGGGGGGGCTCGAACGAGCAGTACTTC. This translates into CASSVGGGGSNEQYF.

In the case of this clone: One end of the junction fails to match germline, which may point to a read error. The gene calls are TRBV5-1 and TRBJ1-6, with D possibly being TRBD1 (5 bases). Germline V lookup: CDR1 SGHRS, CDR2 YFSETQ. The CDR3 totals 15 residues. The DNA of the CDR3 is TGCGCCAGCAGCTTGGCCACGGGTGGGGCGCCAAAGTTGGACTTT. Translated: CASSLATGGAPKLDF.

The V and J genes are TRBV7-2 and TRBJ1-6, with D perhaps matching TRBD1 (6 bases). The CDR3 contains 14 residues. Germline V gene data show CDR1 as SGHTA and CDR2 as FQGNSA. V was cut by 2 bases and J by 7 bases, with 9 bases left in between. The CDR3 loop is CASSLIQGNSPLHF. The CDR3 nucleotides are TGTGCCAGCAGCTTAATCCAGGGGAATTCACCCCTCCACTTT.

The chain's CDR3 is CASSPRRTGDGEQFF. The CDR3 DNA is TGTGCCAGCTCACCTCGGCGGACAGGGGACGGTGAGCAGTTCTTC. This chain links TRBV18 with TRBJ2-1; 9 bases fit TRBD1. Germline loops: CDR1 KGHSH, CDR2 LQKENI. The V and J ends lost 3 bases and 9 bases, in that order; junction bases with no gene match: 9. The CDR3 runs 15 residues.

V usage is TRBV28 and J usage is TRBJ2-7; D unclear. The V gene lost 2 bases and the J gene lost 0 bases, with 8 bases spanning the gap. This CDR3 is 14 amino acids long. CDR1 is MDHEN, CDR2 SYDVKM, per germline. CDR3 nucleotide sequence: TGTGCCAGCAGTTTAATTCCAGGCTCCTACGAGCAGTACTTC. As protein: CASSLIPGSYEQYF.

V is TRBV7-8 and J is TRBJ2-3, with a tentative D call TRBD2 (7 bases). The CDR3 extends over 15 amino acids. V lost 6 bases and J lost 2, with 15 bases in between. Germline lookup yields CDR1 SGHVS and CDR2 FQNEAQ. CDR3 sequence (DNA): TGTGCCAGCAGGTTTTTGCGGGGGCCCACAGATACGCAGTATTTT. Protein: CASRFLRGPTDTQYF.

As for this clone: Other DNA sequences of this sample code for an identical CDR3. The DNA of the CDR3 is TGCGCCAGCAGCTTGGTACTAGACAATGAGCAGTTCTTC. Translated: CASSLVLDNEQFF. The V call is TRBV5-1, the J call TRBJ2-1; the D gene is possibly TRBD2 (5 bases). V was cut by 0 bases and J by 5 bases, with 6 bases left in between. Germline CDR1 is SGHRS and CDR2 is YFSETQ. The CDR3 has 13 residues.

This rearrangement joins TRBV19 to TRBJ1-4; the match to TRBD1 covers 9 bases. Trimming took 4 bases from V and 4 from J; bases not matched to a gene: 7. The CDR3 covers 16 residues. The germline V gene encodes CDR1 LNHDA and CDR2 SQIVND (reference sequence). The CDR3 loop reads CASSKSTGGINEKLFF. The CDR3, as DNA: TGTGCCAGTAGTAAATCGACAGGGGGGATTAATGAAAAACTGTTTTTT.

The CDR3 region is CASSQPGQAYTEAFF. CDR3 DNA sequence: TGTGCCAGCAGCCAACCCGGACAGGCGTACACTGAAGCTTTCTTT. The chain uses TRBV4-2 and TRBJ1-1; 7 bases match TRBD1. CDR1 is LGHNA, CDR2 YNFKEQ, per germline. The junction had 6 bases not matched to a gene; V was cut back by 2 bases and J by 3 bases. This CDR3 region has 15 residues.

This chain joins TRBV4-2 and TRBJ1-2, with a possible D match to TRBD1 (5 bases). Germline V lookup: CDR1 LGHNA, CDR2 YNFKEQ. Trimming took off 1 base at V and 8 bases at J, with 17 bases between the two ends. There are 15 residues in the CDR3. CDR3: CASSQGPGTALGYTF. In DNA form, the CDR3 reads TGTGCCAGCAGCCAAGGGCCGGGGACTGCTCTCGGCTACACCTTC.

The V call is TRBV3-1 (or the pseudogene TRBV3-2), the J call TRBJ1-1; D is ambiguous. The V gene's germline CDR1 is LGHDT and CDR2 YNNKEL (reference sequence). Between the trimmed V and J ends, which lost 0 bases and 1 base, there was a span of 9 bases. This CDR3 spans 15 amino acids. DNA for the CDR3: TGTGCCAGCAGCCAAGATTTCGGGCAGAACACTGAAGCTTTCTTT. Amino acids: CASSQDFGQNTEAFF.

With respect to this clone: A read error may account for a junction end that differs from germline. The CDR3 DNA reads TGTGCCAGCAGTCAAGCGGGGGAGCAGTTCTTC. Protein sequence: CASSQAGEQFF. The J gene is TRBJ2-1, the V gene TRBV6-1; 7 positions match TRBD2. Germline V gene data show CDR1 as MNHNS and CDR2 as SASEGT. The CDR3 loop spans 11 amino acids.

The V gene is TRBV2, the J gene TRBJ1-4; no reliable D call. The V gene's germline CDR1 is SNHLY and CDR2 FYNNEI. Trimming pared 1 base from V and 4 bases from J, leaving 10 bases between. The CDR3 is made up of 15 amino acids. The CDR3 DNA follows: TGTGCCAGCAGTGAAGGGCGGGGAAATAATGAAAAACTGTTTTTT. Protein sequence: CASSEGRGNNEKLFF.

This clone was detected once. DNA for the CDR3: TGTGCCAGCAGCGTAGGTGGGGGGCGCCACACCGGGGAGCTGTTTTTT. It specifies CASSVGGGRHTGELFF. The chain combines TRBV9 with TRBJ2-2, with D perhaps given as TRBD1 or TRBD2 (6 bases each). Germline V CDR1 and CDR2: SGDLS, YYNGEE. V lost 0 bases, J lost 3 bases, and 12 bases lay in between. This CDR3 is built from 16 residues.

This chain links TRBV19 with TRBJ2-1; 11 bases match TRBD2. V trimming: 4 bases; J trimming: 6 bases; junction bases outside the gene matches: 5. From germline, CDR1 is LNHDA and CDR2 SQIVND (reference sequence). CDR3 size: 15 residues. The CDR3 region is CASSSISGGVNEQFF. The CDR3 nucleotides are TGTGCCAGTAGTAGCATTAGCGGGGGGGTCAATGAGCAGTTCTTC.

The chain carries TRBV4-3 and TRBJ2-2, with 8 bases matching TRBD1. Germline CDR1 is LGHNA and CDR2 is YSLEER. The CDR3 has 17 residues. J lost 4 bases, V lost 3 bases, and 10 bases had no gene match. The CDR3 loop is CASSQQGAGSLTGELFF. The CDR3 nucleotides read TGCGCCAGCAGCCAGCAGGGGGCAGGGTCCCTCACCGGGGAGCTGTTTTTT.

The chain is built from TRBV2 and TRBJ2-7, with D perhaps TRBD2 (6 bases). The CDR3 is 17 residues long. CDR1 SNHLY and CDR2 FYNNEI come from the germline V gene. V lost 5 bases to trimming and J lost 0 bases, with 20 bases between them. Here the CDR3 DNA reads TGTGCCAGCAGTCAATTTCCCGGCGACGGGAGCTCCTACGAGCAGTACTTC. It is translated as CASSQFPGDGSSYEQYF.

CDR3 DNA sequence: TGTGCCATCAGTGAGTCGGGAGGGCCGCGAAAAGCTTTCTTT. As protein: CAISESGGPRKAFF. The V call is TRBV10-3, the J call TRBJ1-1; D is unclear. The CDR3 length is 14 residues. V was pared by 0 bases and J by 9 bases, with 14 bases between. Germline loops: CDR1 ENHRY, CDR2 SYGVKD.

The rearrangement uses TRBV6-5 and TRBJ1-6, with D unresolved. CDR3 length: 15 residues. The ends were cut back, 6 bases at V and 9 bases at J, with 18 bases in the middle. Germline loops: CDR1 MNHEY, CDR2 SVGAGI. The CDR3 DNA is TGTGCCAGCAGCCGGACGTCGAGGGAGCGTTCACCCCTCCACTTT. Amino acids: CASSRTSRERSPLHF.

The chain employs TRBV4-1 and TRBJ2-7; D is possibly TRBD2 (5 bases). Germline CDR1 MGHRA, CDR2 YSYEKL. The CDR3 is 14 residues long. Trimming pared 4 bases from V and 0 bases from J, leaving 10 bases between. The CDR3 nucleotides are TGCGCCAGCAGCCTACCCGGGGACTCCTACGAGCAGTACTTC. Encoded protein: CASSLPGDSYEQYF.

This clone was observed once. The chain joins TRBV7-8 to TRBJ1-2; D uncertain. The germline V gene has CDR1 SGHVS and CDR2 FQNEAQ. V dropped 4 bases and J dropped 5 bases, with 8 bases sitting between them. The CDR3 sequence is 12 residues long. CDR3 coding DNA: TGTGCCAGCAGCTCACACGAATATGGCTACACCTTC. Residues: CASSSHEYGYTF.

V gene TRBV13 combines with J gene TRBJ2-5; maybe TRBD1 (5 bases). In germline, CDR1 is PRHDT, CDR2 FYEKMQ (reference sequence). The CDR3 extends over 15 amino acids. The ends were cut back, 1 base at V and 1 base at J, with 10 bases in the middle. The CDR3 bases are TGTGCCAGCAGCTTAGATGCAGGGATCCAAGAGACCCAGTACTTC. This gives the protein CASSLDAGIQETQYF.

The chain combines TRBV10-1 with TRBJ2-1; 9 bases map to TRBD2. Germline V gene lookup returns CDR1 WNHNN and CDR2 SYGVQD (reference sequence). The V and J ends lost 6 bases and 7 bases, in that order; junction bases with no gene match: 7. The CDR3 is 14 residues long. DNA for the CDR3: TGCGCCAGCAGCGCTAGCGGGGTTATAAATGAGCAGTTCTTC. It translates to CASSASGVINEQFF.

CDR3 sequence (DNA): TGTGCCATCAGTGATTCCAGGAACACTGAAGCTTTCTTT. Amino acid sequence: CAISDSRNTEAFF. This chain joins TRBV10-3 and TRBJ1-1; the D is unclear. CDR3 length: 13 residues. The germline V gene encodes CDR1 ENHRY and CDR2 SYGVKD. The ends were cut back, 3 bases at V and 1 base at J, with 6 bases in the middle.

This clone showed up just a few times. The chain recombines TRBV7-9 with TRBJ2-1; tentatively, D is TRBD2 (6 bases). Germline CDR1 is SEHNR and CDR2 is FQNEAQ (reference sequence). Trimming shortened V by 1 base and J by 9 bases, and 10 bases separated the two germline ends. The CDR3 runs to 13 residues. CDR3: CASSLVLGGEQFF. The CDR3 DNA is TGTGCCAGCAGCTTAGTCCTGGGGGGTGAGCAGTTCTTC.

For this clone: The same CDR3 arises from other DNA sequences in this sample as well. The CDR3 loop reads CASSQDGNSNQPQHF. In DNA form, the CDR3 reads TGCGCCAGCAGCCAAGATGGAAATAGCAATCAGCCCCAGCATTTT. The rearrangement uses TRBV4-3 and TRBJ1-5; D remains unclear. Germline V gene lookup returns CDR1 LGHNA and CDR2 YSLEER. The CDR3 runs 15 residues. With 0 bases removed from V and 0 bases from J, the gap between germline ends came to 6 bases.

V usage is TRBV19 and J usage is TRBJ1-5, with D unresolved. CDR3 length equals 14 residues. Deletions cut 6 bases from V and 6 bases from J, with 15 bases between. Germline V gene sequence: CDR1 LNHDA, CDR2 SQIVND (reference sequence). In DNA, the CDR3 is TGTGCCAGTAGCAGAAGCGAGGGCGGTCAGCCCCAGCATTTT. This encodes CASSRSEGGQPQHF.